This T cell receptor beta chain derives from a study of shared clonotypes between healthy human individuals. Worth noting for this clone: The antigen is unknown. The same CDR3 is also encoded by other DNA sequences in this sample.

Terminally differentiated effector memory CD45RA+ cells were excluded from the naive CD8 cells, which were CD45RO-negative and positively selected for CCR7. The method was immunoSEQ multiplex PCR; TCRdb's version includes in-frame clones alone and lacks a portion of them. The table includes millions of clones, about 95% detected once. This CDR3 comprises 14 residues. J gave up 1 base and V 4 bases, and 2 bases lay outside the gene matches. Germline-derived CDR1 and CDR2 are MGHRA and YSYEKL. Notes on the study in general: Tissue TCR repertoires likely differ from these blood-only repertoires. Non-shared clonotypes had lower generation probabilities than those shared by all four donors.

This receptor was obtained from a man aged 18 to 29 in good health. Sequenced input: naive CD8+ T cells sorted from blood. The gene calls are TRBV4-1 and TRBJ2-7, with 9 positions matching TRBD1. CDR3 protein: CASSPTGGSYEQYF. The CDR3 DNA reads TGCGCCAGCAGCCCGACAGGGGGATCCTACGAGCAGTACTTC.